This T cell receptor (beta chain) was identified during a study of T cell clusters in autoimmune cytopenias. Study-wide points: TRB repertoire shifts in secondary cytopenia and chronic lymphocytic leukemia mostly reflected lymphoma, not autoimmunity. The T cell clusters were defined only in silico, without experimental functional validation.

About this clonotype itself: Its target is not known.

Each sample's input was approximately 270 ng genomic DNA, 30,000 to 45,000 genome equivalents. This CDR3 spans 14 amino acids. Germline-derived CDR1 and CDR2 are ENHRY and SYGVKD. Multiplex touch-down PCR amplified TRB using TRB-A and TRB-B pools in one tube. Each CDR3 protein gets one entry in TCRdb, which reprocessed the multiplex PCR reads and gives no DNA. The repertoire table contains several thousand distinct CDR3 sequences. The sample consisted of peripheral blood. The genes are TRBV10-3 and TRBJ2-5; the TCRdb call, TRBD1, lacks DNA for checking. This sequence was found in a human donor with an autoimmune cytopenia or autoimmune hepatitis (not recorded which). This CDR3 reads CAISDSGTEETQYF.